The 26 T cell receptor beta chains listed next were all sequenced from one sample in a study of beta chain features in type 1 diabetes (dated 2018 in TCRdb). Libraries were prepared through the immunoSEQ multiplex PCR assay. All of the isolated RNA was reverse transcribed with the High Capacity cDNA Reverse Transcription Kit, so expressed TCRB transcripts were sequenced. This is the immuneACCESS table as TCRdb keeps it, with only in-frame sequences that have V and J called. A part of the clones is gone; compared with another copy, unresolved V genes explain less than half, and the rest is unexplained. In all, the sample holds 200,000 to 250,000 clones, and about 70% of those were seen once. Around 0.057% of the sample rests with the top ten. Sequencing was done on a sample of naive CD4+ T cells from blood. The cell subset or site label corresponds to: true naive CD4+ T cells. These receptors originate from a young man in good health.

This clone was seen more than once but under ten times. The rearrangement links TRBV29-1 to TRBJ1-1, with 9 positions matching TRBD1. CDR1 is SQVTM, CDR2 ANQGSEA, per germline. This CDR3 contains 11 residues. After removal of 7 bases from V and 4 bases from J, the junction contained 1 base not matched to a gene. CDR3 amino acids: CSATGGTEAFF. In nucleotides, the CDR3 is TGCAGCGCGACAGGGGGCACTGAAGCTTTCTTT.

The chain carries TRBV7-2 and TRBJ1-2, with TRBD1 matching over 9 bases. Germline values: CDR1 SGHTA, CDR2 FQGNSA. CDR3 length: 13 amino acids. The J segment lost 5 bases and the V segment lost 5 bases, leaving 3 bases of the junction unmatched. The CDR3 DNA is TGTGCCAGCAGCGTCGGGACAGGGTATGGCTACACCTTC. Amino acid sequence: CASSVGTGYGYTF. The whole variable domain, filled in from reference TRBV7-2 and TRBJ1-2, reads GAGVSQSPSNKVTEKGKDVELRCDPISGHTALYWYRQSLGQGLEFLIYFQGNSAPDKSGLPSDRFSAERTGGSVSTLTIQRTQQEDSAVYLCASSVGTGYGYTFGSGTRLTVV.

This clone occurred once. The same CDR3 also results from other DNA sequences found in this sample. This chain joins TRBV6-5 and TRBJ2-2, with D uncertain. This CDR3 is 12 amino acids long. Germline V CDR1 and CDR2: MNHEY, SVGAGI. Trimming removed 5 bases from V and 5 bases from J, with 6 bases in between. Here the CDR3 reads CASSPRTGELFF. CDR3 bases: TGTGCCAGCAGTCCTCGGACCGGGGAGCTGTTTTTT.

The chain has TRBV29-1 and TRBJ2-7; D remains unclear. Trimming pared 3 bases from V and 7 bases from J, leaving 13 bases between. Germline loops: CDR1 SQVTM, CDR2 ANQGSEA. The CDR3 totals 12 residues. The CDR3 here is CSVDTSSREQYF. In DNA, the CDR3 is TGCAGCGTTGACACCTCCTCCAGGGAGCAGTACTTC.

The V call is TRBV30, the J call TRBJ2-7, with a possible D match to TRBD1 (6 bases). This CDR3 spans 16 amino acids. Trimming shortened V by 3 bases and J by 2 bases, and 20 bases separated the two germline ends. Germline V gene sequence: CDR1 GTSNPN, CDR2 SVGIG (reference sequence). CDR3 DNA sequence: TGTGCCTGGAGGGCCAAAGACAGGAATTACGCCTACGAGCAGTACTTC. Encoded protein: CAWRAKDRNYAYEQYF.

The chain recombines TRBV28 with TRBJ2-1; TRBD2 matches at 11 bases. The trim removed 11 bases at V and 7 bases at J, leaving 13 bases unmatched. CDR1 and CDR2 (germline): MDHEN, SYDVKM. The CDR3 spans 15 residues. The CDR3 DNA reads as TGTGCCGCCGGGAGAATAGCGGGAGGGTATAATGAGCAGTTCTTC. Translated, it gives CAAGRIAGGYNEQFF. The entire variable domain, with the rest obtained from reference TRBV28 and TRBJ2-1, is as follows: DVKVTQSSRYLVKRTGEKVFLECVQDMDHENMFWYRQDPGLGLRLIYFSYDVKMKEKGDIPEGYSVSREKKERFSLILESASTNQTSMYLCAAGRIAGGYNEQFFGPGTRLTVL.

This sequence joins TRBV29-1 and TRBJ2-1; D is unresolved. The CDR3 is 13 residues long. Trimming removed 4 bases at V and 0 bases at J, with 7 bases between. Germline V lookup: CDR1 SQVTM, CDR2 ANQGSEA. The CDR3 DNA sequence: TGCAGCGTTGGGGCTGACTCCTACAATGAGCAGTTCTTC. Its translation: CSVGADSYNEQFF.

CDR3 DNA sequence: TGTGCCTGGATGGCAGGACAAGCGTTACAAGAGACCCAGTACTTC. Translation: CAWMAGQALQETQYF. The rearrangement links TRBV30 to TRBJ2-5, with D maybe TRBD1 (5 bases). The CDR3 has 15 residues. Looked up from germline, CDR1 is GTSNPN and CDR2 is SVGIG (reference sequence). Trimming removed 4 bases from V and 2 bases from J, with 17 bases in between. Based on the CDR3 plus reference TRBV30 and TRBJ2-5, the full variable domain is SQTIHQWPATLVQPVGSPLSLECTVEGTSNPNLYWYRQAAGRGLQLLFYSVGIGQISSEVPQNLSASRPQDRQFILSSKKLLLSDSGFYLCAWMAGQALQETQYFGPGTRLLVL.

This clone showed up just a few times. The CDR3, as DNA: TGTGCCTGGAGTCCATCGACAGGGGACAATGAGCAGTTCTTC. Its protein is CAWSPSTGDNEQFF. This chain uses TRBV30 with TRBJ2-1; TRBD1 aligns across 8 bases. The CDR3 runs to 14 residues. The V segment lost 2 bases and the J segment 5 bases; nucleotides outside the gene matches: 5. Germline-derived CDR1 and CDR2 are GTSNPN and SVGIG (reference sequence).

The chain is built from TRBV7-9 and TRBJ2-7, with a weak D call TRBD1 (5 bases). V was shortened by 5 bases and J by 7 bases, with 15 bases between the two germline ends. The germline V gene encodes CDR1 SEHNR and CDR2 FQNEAQ (reference sequence). CDR3 length equals 13 residues. CDR3 loop: CASSPDTWPEQYF. For the CDR3, the DNA is TGTGCCAGCAGCCCGGACACCTGGCCAGAGCAGTACTTC.

The chain combines TRBV30 with TRBJ2-5; perhaps TRBD1 as D (6 bases). CDR1 and CDR2 from the germline V gene are GTSNPN and SVGIG (reference sequence). V lost 0 bases and J lost 4, with 9 bases in between. CDR3 length equals 13 residues. The CDR3 here is CAWSVQGSETQYF. CDR3 bases: TGTGCCTGGAGTGTTCAGGGGTCAGAGACCCAGTACTTC.

This clone occurred a few times. The chain joins TRBV6-6 to TRBJ2-5; 7 bases match TRBD1. Germline V gene sequence: CDR1 MNHNY, CDR2 SVGAGI (reference sequence). The V gene end was trimmed by 5 bases and the J gene end by 1 base; junction bases not matched to a gene: 7. The CDR3 contains 15 residues. The CDR3 sequence: CASSSDRVFQETQYF. Here the CDR3 DNA reads TGTGCCAGCAGTAGTGACAGGGTGTTCCAAGAGACCCAGTACTTC.

The rearrangement uses TRBV4-3 and TRBJ2-4; D call uncertain. With 0 bases removed from V and 0 bases from J, the gap between germline ends came to 9 bases. The CDR3 spans 16 residues. Germline V gives CDR1 LGHNA, CDR2 YSLEER. The CDR3 here is CASSQDIGVAKNIQYF. CDR3 sequence (DNA): TGCGCCAGCAGCCAAGATATTGGGGTAGCCAAAAACATTCAGTACTTC.

Here the CDR3 reads CAWMPYLNTEAFF. The CDR3 region has the DNA TGTGCCTGGATGCCATATCTGAACACTGAAGCTTTCTTT. This chain uses TRBV30 with TRBJ1-1; D ambiguous. Trimming took 4 bases from V and 0 from J, leaving 9 bases between them. Looked up from germline, CDR1 is GTSNPN and CDR2 is SVGIG (reference sequence). CDR3 length: 13 amino acids.

About this clone itself: A clone one base away is much larger, so this may be a read error. The same CDR3 is also encoded by other DNA sequences in this sample. This chain connects TRBV28 to TRBJ2-3, with D uncertain. The CDR3 totals 12 residues. Germline CDR1 MDHEN, CDR2 SYDVKM. V was shortened by 6 bases and J by 0 bases, with 4 bases between the two germline ends. CDR3 residues: CASSLSTDTQYF. For the CDR3, the DNA is TGTGCCAGCAGCCTTAGCACAGATACGCAGTATTTT.

V and J are TRBV5-1 and TRBJ2-5; D remains unclear. This CDR3 has 13 amino acids. The V gene lost 3 bases and the J gene lost 5 bases, with 11 bases spanning the gap. Germline lookup yields CDR1 SGHRS and CDR2 YFSETQ. CDR3 nucleotides: TGCGCCAGCAGCTCCTTTCCAGGCGAGACCCAGTACTTC. Translating gives CASSSFPGETQYF.

The chain recombines TRBV25-1 with TRBJ2-7; no clear D gene. The CDR3 contains 11 residues. Germline values: CDR1 MGHDK, CDR2 SYGVNS. The V and J ends lost 1 base and 7 bases respectively, with 5 bases between them. The CDR3 bases are TGTGCCAGCAGTGAATCCCTGGAGCAGTACTTC. Translation gives CASSESLEQYF.

This clone was detected only a few times. The chain is built from TRBV10-3 and TRBJ2-1, with D maybe TRBD2 (5 bases). The ends were cut back, 0 bases at V and 13 bases at J, with 16 bases in the middle. The CDR3 covers 14 residues. Germline V gene lookup returns CDR1 ENHRY and CDR2 SYGVKD. CDR3 DNA: TGTGCCATCAGTGAGTCGGGGAGTAGCCAGACCCAGTTCTTC. Residues: CAISESGSSQTQFF.

This chain joins TRBV7-9 and TRBJ2-1; unclear D gene. CDR3 size: 14 residues. V was cut by 5 bases and J by 5 bases, with 13 bases left in between. Looked up from germline, CDR1 is SEHNR and CDR2 is FQNEAQ (reference sequence). The CDR3 loop is CASSPVGLHNEQFF. CDR3 nucleotides: TGTGCCAGCAGCCCGGTGGGCCTCCACAATGAGCAGTTCTTC.

Of note for this clone: The sample contains more than one DNA sequence encoding this CDR3. The V call is TRBV29-1, the J call TRBJ2-5; maybe TRBD1 (6 bases). Germline V gives CDR1 SQVTM, CDR2 ANQGSEA. Trimming pared 6 bases from V and 1 base from J, leaving 12 bases between. The CDR3 extends over 13 amino acids. The CDR3 DNA follows: TGCAGCGTCGGCCGGACAGTCCAAGAGACCCAGTACTTC. This codes for CSVGRTVQETQYF.

The CDR3, as DNA: TGTGCCAGCACCACGGGCCACAGGGAAGCTTTCTTT. Translating gives CASTTGHREAFF. The rearrangement joins TRBV25-1 to TRBJ1-1, with a weak D call TRBD1 (5 bases). The CDR3 covers 12 residues. Trimming removed 7 bases at V and 8 bases at J, with 14 bases between. CDR1 and CDR2 from the germline V gene are MGHDK and SYGVNS.

V is TRBV9 and J is TRBJ2-2; D gene uncertain. CDR1 is SGDLS, CDR2 YYNGEE, per germline. Trimming cost V 6 bases and J 2 bases, with 11 bases left between them. The CDR3 is made up of 14 amino acids. CDR3 sequence reads: CASTPPGNTGELFF. CDR3 DNA: TGTGCCAGCACCCCCCCAGGAAACACCGGGGAGCTGTTTTTT.

The chain employs TRBV29-1 and TRBJ2-7; no reliable D call. V lost 7 bases to trimming and J lost 8 bases, with 15 bases between them. Germline CDR1 reads SQVTM; CDR2 reads ANQGSEA. CDR3 length: 11 residues. In nucleotides, the CDR3 is TGCAGCGCCATCGACCCTGATAAGCAGTACTTC. As protein: CSAIDPDKQYF.

The gene calls are TRBV7-9 and TRBJ2-3; 9 bases line up with TRBD2. The CDR3 runs to 16 residues. Looked up from germline, CDR1 is SEHNR and CDR2 is FQNEAQ (reference sequence). The junction had 6 bases not matched to a gene; V was cut back by 5 bases and J by 0 bases. The CDR3 region has the DNA TGTGCCAGCAGCCCAAAAGGGACTAGCAGCACAGATACGCAGTATTTT. The encoded protein is CASSPKGTSSTDTQYF.

This clone showed up just once. J is TRBJ2-7 and V is TRBV28; D not resolved. Per the germline V gene, CDR1 is MDHEN and CDR2 is SYDVKM. The CDR3 sequence is 12 residues long. The V and J ends lost 6 bases and 5 bases respectively, with 11 bases between them. The CDR3 protein is CASRRSVHEQYF. The DNA for the CDR3 is TGTGCCAGCAGGCGGTCGGTCCACGAGCAGTACTTC.

CDR3 amino acids: CAWSVRQGTAETQYF. The CDR3, as DNA: TGTGCCTGGAGTGTACGGCAGGGAACGGCAGAGACCCAGTACTTC. The gene calls are TRBV30 and TRBJ2-5; TRBD1 might be the D (5 bases). Germline CDR1 GTSNPN, CDR2 SVGIG (reference sequence). The CDR3 has 15 amino acids. V lost 0 bases and J 4 bases, leaving 15 bases between the germline ends. The entire variable domain, with the rest obtained from reference TRBV30 and TRBJ2-5, is as follows: SQTIHQWPATLVQPVGSPLSLECTVEGTSNPNLYWYRQAAGRGLQLLFYSVGIGQISSEVPQNLSASRPQDRQFILSSKKLLLSDSGFYLCAWSVRQGTAETQYFGPGTRLLVL.